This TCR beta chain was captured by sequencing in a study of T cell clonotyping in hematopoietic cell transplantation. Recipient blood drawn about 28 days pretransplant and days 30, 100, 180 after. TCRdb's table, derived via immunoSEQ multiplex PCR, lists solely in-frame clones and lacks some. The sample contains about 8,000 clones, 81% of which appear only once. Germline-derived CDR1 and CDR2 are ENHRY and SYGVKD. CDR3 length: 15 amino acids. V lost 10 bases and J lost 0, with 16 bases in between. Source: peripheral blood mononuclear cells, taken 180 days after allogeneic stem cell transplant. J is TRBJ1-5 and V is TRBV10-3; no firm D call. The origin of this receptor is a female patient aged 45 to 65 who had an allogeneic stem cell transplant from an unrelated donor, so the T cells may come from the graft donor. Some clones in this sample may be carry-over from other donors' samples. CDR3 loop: CATKPETLSNQPQHF. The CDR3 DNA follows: TGTGCCACCAAGCCCGAAACCCTTAGCAATCAGCCCCAGCATTTT.